The entry below describes one TCR beta chain. The data originate from a study of blood T cell repertoires in COVID-19. Study details: Acute and convalescent COVID-19 samples came from the United States, Italy and Spain. PBMCs, B-cell-depleted T cells, or T cells provided the cDNA or gDNA that made up the material.

The authors' processing: Reference gene primer amplification in the assay estimated nucleated cell counts. Sequencing was performed with immunoSEQ multiplex PCR; in TCRdb, only in-frame clones are kept and a portion is missing. V and J calls and clone size come straight from that table; D and trimming were deduced from the DNA. Of about 240,000 clones in the sample, more than 70% were seen once. Germline V gene data show CDR1 as LGHNA and CDR2 as YSLEER. This CDR3 has 14 residues. V shed 5 bases and J shed 1 base, with 11 bases lying between them. The chain uses TRBV4-3 and TRBJ1-1; D not resolved. This sequence was found in a man older than 75 with acute or convalescent COVID-19. Sample: peripheral blood. CDR3 in DNA: TGCGCCAGCAGCTTCGGAGTGGCGAACACTGAAGCTTTCTTT. Amino acids: CASSFGVANTEAFF.